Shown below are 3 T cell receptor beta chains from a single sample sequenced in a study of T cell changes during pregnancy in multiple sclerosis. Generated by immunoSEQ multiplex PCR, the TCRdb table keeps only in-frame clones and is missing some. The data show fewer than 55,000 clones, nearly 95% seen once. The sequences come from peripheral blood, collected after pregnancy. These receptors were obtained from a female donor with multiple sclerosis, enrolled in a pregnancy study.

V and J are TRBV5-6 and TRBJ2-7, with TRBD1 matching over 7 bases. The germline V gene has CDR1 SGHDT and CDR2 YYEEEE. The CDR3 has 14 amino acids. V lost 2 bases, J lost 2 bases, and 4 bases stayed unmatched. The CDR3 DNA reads TGTGCCAGCAGCTTTACCAGGGGGACCTACGAGCAGTACTTC. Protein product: CASSFTRGTYEQYF.

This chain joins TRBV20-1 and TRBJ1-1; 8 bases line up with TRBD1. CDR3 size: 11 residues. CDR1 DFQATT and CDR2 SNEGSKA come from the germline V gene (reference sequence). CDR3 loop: CSGTGNTEAFF. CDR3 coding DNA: TGCAGCGGGACAGGGAACACTGAAGCTTTCTTT.

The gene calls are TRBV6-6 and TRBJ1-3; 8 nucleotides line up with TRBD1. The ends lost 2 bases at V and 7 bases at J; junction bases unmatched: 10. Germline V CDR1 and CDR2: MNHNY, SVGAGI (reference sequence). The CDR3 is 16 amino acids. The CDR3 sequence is CASSYATTGEGNTIYF. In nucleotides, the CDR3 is TGTGCCAGCAGTTACGCCACGACAGGGGAAGGGAACACCATATATTTT.